Listed below are T cell receptor beta chains from one sample, sequenced in a study of T cells after yellow fever vaccination. A single record per CDR3 protein comes from TCRdb applying MiXCR to the 5' RACE reads. The table records 300,000 to 400,000 distinct CDR3 sequences, roughly an eighth of them present only once. Sequencing was performed on CD4+ T cells sorted from PBMCs, taken 15 days after the yellow fever booster vaccination. The receptor source for this set is a man in his late teens or twenties who received the YFV17D yellow fever vaccine. Each CDR3 is given with its conserved first and last residue. D genes are given only for firm matches. Where a row states a size, it is once, few, many or the class of an expanded clone; other rows omit it.

TRBJ1-2,NA,TRBV3-1,13,NA,CASSQGPPGGYTF,TGTGCCAGCAGCCAAGGCCCGCCGGGGGGCTACACCTTC
TRBJ2-7,many,TRBV5-1,15,NA,CASSLDGRWSYEQYF,TGCGCCAGCAGCTTGGATGGCCGATGGTCCTACGAGCAGTACTTC
TRBJ1-6,many,TRBV5-1,17,NA,CASSLAAEGRGRSPLHF,TGCGCCAGCAGCTTGGCCGCCGAAGGCCGAGGGCGGTCACCCCTCCACTTT
TRBJ2-5,few,TRBV4-3,17,TRBD2,CASSQDWTAGGPETQYF,TGCGCCAGCAGCCAAGACTGGACAGCGGGGGGGCCAGAGACCCAGTACTTC
TRBJ1-1,NA,TRBV20-1,15,NA,CSARAHLGLNTEAFF,TGCAGTGCTAGAGCCCATTTAGGGCTGAACACTGAAGCTTTCTTT
TRBJ2-3,NA,TRBV9,20,TRBD2,CASSVAGRASGGYLTDTQYF,TGTGCCAGCAGCGTAGCGGGGCGGGCTAGCGGGGGATATCTCACAGATACGCAGTATTTT
TRBJ2-5,few,TRBV29-1,12,NA,CSVGVHQETQYF,TGCAGCGTTGGGGTACACCAAGAGACCCAGTACTTC
TRBJ1-3,few,TRBV18,16,NA,CASSRPTGTSGNTIYF,TGTGCCAGCTCACGGCCTACGGGGACTTCTGGAAACACCATATATTTT
TRBJ2-1,NA,TRBV20-1,14,NA,CSAPGRSTHNEQFF,TGCAGTGCCCCCGGCAGGTCTACCCACAATGAGCAGTTCTTC
TRBJ1-2,few,TRBV29-1,12,NA,CSVEEGNYGYTF,TGCAGCGTTGAAGAGGGGAACTACGGCTACACCTTC
TRBJ2-1,few,TRBV11-2,15,TRBD2,CASSPLGLAVNEQFF,TGTGCCAGCAGCCCGCTAGGACTAGCGGTCAATGAGCAGTTCTTC
TRBJ2-5,NA,TRBV5-6,13,NA,CASSTNPRETQYF,TGTGCCAGCAGCACTAACCCCCGGGAGACCCAGTACTTC
TRBJ2-5,few,TRBV12-5,14,NA,CASGLVGAQETQYF,TGTGCTAGTGGTTTGGTAGGAGCTCAAGAGACCCAGTACTTC
TRBJ1-1,NA,TRBV7-2,14,TRBD1,CASSYTGGATEAFF,TGTGCCAGCAGCTATACAGGGGGCGCAACTGAAGCTTTCTTT
TRBJ2-1,NA,TRBV9,13,NA,CASSVEFQGQQFF,TGTGCCAGCAGCGTAGAATTCCAGGGGCAGCAGTTCTTC
TRBJ2-3,few,TRBV4-2,17,TRBD2,CASSQVVLAGDTDTQYF,TGTGCCAGCAGCCAAGTCGTACTAGCGGGGGACACAGATACGCAGTATTTT
TRBJ1-5,NA,TRBV10-3,13,NA,CAISDLQGQPQHF,TGTGCCATCAGTGATTTACAGGGTCAGCCCCAGCATTTT
TRBJ2-1,many,TRBV7-7,17,NA,CASSLKTGPATYNEQFF,TGTGCTAGCAGCTTGAAGACAGGTCCCGCCACCTACAATGAGCAGTTCTTC
TRBJ1-1,NA,TRBV5-4,15,NA,CASSSFAGGGTEAFF,TGTGCCAGCAGCTCCTTCGCGGGGGGGGGCACTGAAGCTTTCTTT
TRBJ1-2,many,TRBV3-1,15,NA,CASSHIDTLYYGYTF,TGTGCCAGCAGCCATATCGACACCTTATACTATGGCTACACCTTC
TRBJ1-2,few,TRBV19,16,NA,CASSRGQTLGDYGYTF,TGTGCCAGTAGTAGAGGACAGACCCTGGGGGACTATGGCTACACCTTC
TRBJ1-1,many,TRBV12-3/TRBV12-4,15,NA,CASSLLQGRGTEAFF,TGTGCCAGCAGTTTACTACAGGGAAGAGGCACTGAAGCTTTCTTT
TRBJ2-1,few,TRBV12-3/TRBV12-4,13,NA,CASSIDRFNEQFF,TGTGCCAGCAGCATCGACAGATTTAATGAGCAGTTCTTC
TRBJ1-1,many,TRBV7-9,14,TRBD1,CASSARDRLSGAFF,TGTGCCAGCAGCGCCCGGGACAGACTATCAGGGGCTTTCTTT